These 24 T cell receptor beta chains originate from one sample sequenced in a study of blood T cells in healthy people across ages. Through a sample-barcoded 5' primer and a J-beta primer mix, a second PCR was run for 7 to 11 cycles. MiXCR, run by TCRdb on the 5' RACE reads, gives a single entry per CDR3 protein. The sample lists more than 800,000 distinct CDR3 sequences; around 28% were seen once. Sequences were obtained from blood. These receptors all stem from a woman aged 80 or older in good health.

This clonotype was counted many times. The chain links TRBV7-2 to TRBJ2-1; perhaps TRBD1 as D (7 bases). There are 15 residues in the CDR3. The V gene lost 5 bases and the J gene lost 3 bases, with 14 bases spanning the gap. The germline CDR1 and CDR2 sequences are SGHTA and FQGNSA. This chain's CDR3 is CASSPQGRFYNEQFF. The CDR3 region has the DNA TGTGCCAGCAGCCCACAGGGGAGGTTCTACAATGAGCAGTTCTTC.

V and J are TRBV10-1 and TRBJ2-5, with D perhaps TRBD2 (5 bases). The V gene's germline CDR1 is WNHNN and CDR2 SYGVQD (reference sequence). CDR3 length: 15 residues. Trimming shortened V by 3 bases and J by 1 base, and 12 bases separated the two germline ends. The CDR3 loop is CASSDFGGPQETQYF. The CDR3 DNA sequence: TGCGCCAGCAGTGACTTCGGCGGGCCCCAAGAGACCCAGTACTTC.

The sample holds many counts of this clonotype. The rearrangement uses TRBV15 and TRBJ2-1, with D perhaps TRBD2 (5 bases). CDR1 is LNHNV and CDR2 is YYDKDF in the germline V gene (reference sequence). The CDR3 is 15 amino acids. Trimming removed 1 base from V and 8 bases from J, with 15 bases in between. The CDR3 protein is CATSRAGEGIDEQFF. Written as DNA, the CDR3 is TGTGCCACCAGCAGAGCCGGGGAAGGTATCGATGAGCAGTTCTTC.

This clonotype was seen a handful of times. A much larger clonotype is one base distant, so this may be a read error. The chain has TRBV10-3 and TRBJ2-6; no definite D call. CDR1 and CDR2 (germline): ENHRY, SYGVKD. Trimming removed 8 bases at V and 2 bases at J, with 7 bases between. CDR3 length: 13 amino acids. Here the CDR3 DNA reads TGTGCCATCGCTGAGGCTGGGGCCAACGTCCTGACTTTC. Translating gives CAIAEAGANVLTF.

In this sample, this clonotype turned up many times. The J gene is TRBJ2-1, the V gene TRBV30, with D maybe TRBD1 (6 bases). V was trimmed by 2 bases and J by 7 bases, leaving 12 bases between them. Germline V gene lookup returns CDR1 GTSNPN and CDR2 SVGIG (reference sequence). The CDR3 consists of 13 residues. The CDR3 nucleotides read TGTGCCTGGAGTTATAATAGGGGGAATGAGCAGTTCTTC. As protein: CAWSYNRGNEQFF.

This clonotype appeared many times. DNA of the CDR3: TGCAGCGAGACAGACAGGAACTACGAGCAGTACTTC. Amino acids: CSETDRNYEQYF. The genes are TRBV29-1 and TRBJ2-7; a weak D match, TRBD1 (6 bases). The V end lost 7 bases, the J end lost 3 bases, and 13 bases lay between the germline ends. The CDR3 extends over 12 amino acids. Germline values: CDR1 SQVTM, CDR2 ANQGSEA.

This clonotype was found many times. This chain joins TRBV7-9 and TRBJ1-2, with unresolved D. The germline gives CDR1 SEHNR, CDR2 FQNEAQ (reference sequence). The length of the CDR3 is 13 residues. V lost 2 bases, J lost 8 bases, and 12 bases lay in between. The CDR3 loop is CASSLRSPPGYTF. The CDR3 nucleotides read TGTGCCAGCAGCTTACGCTCCCCCCCAGGCTACACCTTC.

The V gene is TRBV4-1, the J gene TRBJ2-1; 11 bases map to TRBD2. The CDR3 totals 16 residues. The germline V gene has CDR1 MGHRA and CDR2 YSYEKL. With V trimmed by 0 bases and J by 5 bases, 3 bases remained unmatched. In DNA, the CDR3 is TGCGCCAGCAGCCAAGAATCACTAGCGGGAGACAATGAGCAGTTCTTC. Translated: CASSQESLAGDNEQFF.

This rearrangement joins TRBV7-2 to TRBJ2-1, with D possibly called TRBD1 or TRBD2 (5 bases each). V lost 5 bases to trimming and J lost 5 bases, with 19 bases between them. The CDR3 covers 16 residues. The germline gives CDR1 SGHTA, CDR2 FQGNSA. The CDR3 DNA reads TGTGCCAGCAGCCCCCCGGGACCAGCCTCTCACAATGAGCAGTTCTTC. This sequence encodes CASSPPGPASHNEQFF.

The V gene is TRBV5-6, the J gene TRBJ2-7; 11 positions agree with TRBD2. In germline, CDR1 is SGHDT, CDR2 YYEEEE. J was trimmed by 12 bases and V by 1 base; bases with no gene match: 15. The CDR3 sequence is 16 residues long. The CDR3 region is CASSLLAGGRQETLYF. CDR3 sequence (DNA): TGTGCCAGCAGCTTGTTAGCGGGGGGGCGCCAAGAGACCCTGTACTTC. Using reference TRBV5-6 and TRBJ2-7 for the parts outside the CDR3, the full variable domain is DAGVTQSPTHLIKTRGQQVTLRCSPKSGHDTVSWYQQALGQGPQFIFQYYEEEERQRGNFPDRFSGHQFPNYSSELNVNALLLGDSALYLCASSLLAGGRQETLYFGPGTRLTVT.

This clonotype came up a few times. The chain employs TRBV6-5 and TRBJ2-2; weak D call: TRBD2 (5 bases). Germline CDR1 is MNHEY and CDR2 is SVGAGI. The length of the CDR3 is 14 residues. V gave up 8 bases and J gave up 4 bases, with 14 bases separating them. The CDR3 coding sequence is TGTGCCAGCGCCCGTGGTGAGGGCACCGGGGAGCTGTTTTTT. Its protein product is CASARGEGTGELFF.

This clonotype was detected ten times or more. This chain connects TRBV11-2 to TRBJ2-5; 9 bases are shared with TRBD2. V was clipped by 5 bases and J by 4 bases; unmatched bases: 8. The CDR3 sequence is 15 residues long. Germline V CDR1 and CDR2: SGHAT, FQNNGV. This CDR3 is CASSTGLAGGETQYF. In nucleotides, the CDR3 is TGTGCCAGCAGCACGGGACTAGCAGGGGGAGAGACCCAGTACTTC.

At least ten counts were recorded for this clonotype. This CDR3 is CASSEDSGVTDTQYF. The CDR3 nucleotides read TGTGCCAGCAGTGAGGATAGCGGGGTCACAGATACGCAGTATTTT. The J gene is TRBJ2-3, the V gene TRBV6-4, with TRBD2 matching 8 bases. The CDR3 loop spans 15 amino acids. Germline trimming cut 3 bases from V and 2 bases from J; bases unmatched to any gene: 4. CDR1 and CDR2 (germline): MRHNA, SNTAGT.

In the case of this clonotype: A clone one base away is much larger, so this may be a read error. As the CDR3 is not closed by the conserved phenylalanine or tryptophan, this likely results from a read error. The rearrangement uses TRBV7-2 and TRBJ1-2; TRBD1 matches 8 bases. V gave up 3 bases and J gave up 8 bases; unmatched junction bases: 2. The CDR3 is 12 amino acids. The germline V gene has CDR1 SGHTA and CDR2 FQGNSA. This CDR3 reads CASSFTGGGYTC. In nucleotides, the CDR3 is TGTGCCAGCAGCTTCACAGGGGGAGGCTACACCTGC.

This clonotype was recorded many times. This chain joins TRBV10-3 and TRBJ1-5; D is undetermined. V was cut by 0 bases and J by 2 bases, with 2 bases left in between. The CDR3 totals 13 residues. Germline V gene lookup returns CDR1 ENHRY and CDR2 SYGVKD. The CDR3 protein is CAISESGNQPQHF. The DNA of the CDR3 is TGTGCCATCAGTGAGTCTGGCAATCAGCCCCAGCATTTT.

The chain is built from TRBV6-2 or TRBV6-3 and TRBJ2-4; D possibly corresponds to TRBD1 (5 bases). There are 16 residues in the CDR3. CDR1 and CDR2 from the germline V gene are MNHEY and SVGEGT. The ends were cut back, 5 bases at V and 8 bases at J, with 22 bases in the middle. For the CDR3, the DNA is TGTGCCAGCAGTAGCATGTCGCGGACGAAAGGGGACATTCAGTACTTC. Amino acid sequence: CASSSMSRTKGDIQYF.

As concerns this clonotype: A junction end diverges from the germline sequence, so it may reflect a read error. The genes are TRBV11-2 and TRBJ1-2, with 9 nucleotides matching TRBD1. The CDR3 contains 16 residues. From germline, CDR1 is SGHAT and CDR2 FQNNGV. CDR3: CASTLGAQGAGYGYTF. The CDR3 DNA reads TGTGCCAGCACCTTAGGGGCACAGGGGGCAGGCTATGGCTACACCTTC.

This clonotype occurred many times. The V gene is TRBV29-1, the J gene TRBJ2-6, with D uncertain. Deletions cut 1 base from V and 2 bases from J, with 3 bases between. This CDR3 is 13 amino acids long. The germline gives CDR1 SQVTM, CDR2 ANQGSEA. Written as DNA, the CDR3 is TGCAGCGTTGAAGTGGCTGGGGCCAACGTCCTGACTTTC. This gives the protein CSVEVAGANVLTF. The full variable domain, completed using reference TRBV29-1 and TRBJ2-6, is SAVISQKPSRDICQRGTSLTIQCQVDSQVTMMFWYRQQPGQSLTLIATANQGSEATYESGFVIDKFPISRPNLTFSTLTVSNMSPEDSSIYLCSVEVAGANVLTFGAGSRLTVL.

In regard to this clonotype: A read error may account for a junction end that differs from germline. V and J are TRBV20-1 and TRBJ1-2, with D possibly matching TRBD1 (5 bases). Germline loops: CDR1 DFQATT, CDR2 SNEGSKA (reference sequence). There are 13 residues in the CDR3. The DNA for the CDR3 is TGCAGTCCAGCGATTCCGGGGGTCTATGACTACACCTTC. Translated, it gives CSPAIPGVYDYTF.

This clonotype was seen a few times. This could be a read error, since a much larger clone is one nucleotide away. The rearrangement links TRBV20-1 to TRBJ2-7, with 9 bases that match TRBD2. The CDR3 contains 15 residues. V lost 2 bases to trimming and J lost 7 bases; unmatched junction nucleotides: 12. The germline CDR1 and CDR2 sequences are DFQATT and SNEGSKA (reference sequence). The CDR3 region has the DNA TGCAGTGCTAGAAATAGCGGGGGAGCCTACAATGAGCAGTACTTC. Translated, it gives CSARNSGGAYNEQYF.

This clonotype has only a few counts. V and J are TRBV5-6 and TRBJ2-3; either TRBD1 or TRBD2 may supply D (6 bases each). The CDR3 runs 17 residues. Trimming took 2 bases from V and 5 from J, leaving 21 bases between them. Germline V lookup: CDR1 SGHDT, CDR2 YYEEEE. As DNA, the CDR3 is TGTGCCAGCAGCTTATTCAGGCAGGGGACTGTGAAAGATACGCAGTATTTT. Translated, it gives CASSLFRQGTVKDTQYF. Together with reference TRBV5-6 and TRBJ2-3, the CDR3 gives the full variable domain: DAGVTQSPTHLIKTRGQQVTLRCSPKSGHDTVSWYQQALGQGPQFIFQYYEEEERQRGNFPDRFSGHQFPNYSSELNVNALLLGDSALYLCASSLFRQGTVKDTQYFGPGTRLTVL.

This clonotype was detected ten times or more. The rearrangement joins TRBV30 to TRBJ2-1, with TRBD2 as a possible D gene (6 bases). This CDR3 region has 14 residues. V was shortened by 2 bases and J by 10 bases, with 18 bases between the two germline ends. Germline CDR1 is GTSNPN and CDR2 is SVGIG (reference sequence). The CDR3 DNA follows: TGTGCCTGGAGTCCCGGACTATCCTCCGTAGAGCAGTTCTTC. Translation gives CAWSPGLSSVEQFF.

The CDR3 nucleotides read TGTGCCAGCAGGCCCGGGGCAGGCGAGCAGTACTTC. Amino acid sequence: CASRPGAGEQYF. V usage is TRBV7-2 and J usage is TRBJ2-7; D may match TRBD1 or TRBD2 (5 bases each). The CDR3 has 12 residues. Trimming took 6 bases from V and 6 from J, leaving 12 bases between them. Germline CDR1 is SGHTA and CDR2 is FQGNSA.

This rearrangement joins TRBV6-5 to TRBJ2-1, with D uncertain. Germline CDR1 MNHEY, CDR2 SVGAGI. The CDR3 totals 13 residues. V lost 6 bases, J lost 7 bases, and 13 bases lay in between. This CDR3 reads CASSPSGPNEQFF. CDR3 sequence (DNA): TGTGCCAGCAGCCCTTCGGGTCCGAATGAGCAGTTCTTC.